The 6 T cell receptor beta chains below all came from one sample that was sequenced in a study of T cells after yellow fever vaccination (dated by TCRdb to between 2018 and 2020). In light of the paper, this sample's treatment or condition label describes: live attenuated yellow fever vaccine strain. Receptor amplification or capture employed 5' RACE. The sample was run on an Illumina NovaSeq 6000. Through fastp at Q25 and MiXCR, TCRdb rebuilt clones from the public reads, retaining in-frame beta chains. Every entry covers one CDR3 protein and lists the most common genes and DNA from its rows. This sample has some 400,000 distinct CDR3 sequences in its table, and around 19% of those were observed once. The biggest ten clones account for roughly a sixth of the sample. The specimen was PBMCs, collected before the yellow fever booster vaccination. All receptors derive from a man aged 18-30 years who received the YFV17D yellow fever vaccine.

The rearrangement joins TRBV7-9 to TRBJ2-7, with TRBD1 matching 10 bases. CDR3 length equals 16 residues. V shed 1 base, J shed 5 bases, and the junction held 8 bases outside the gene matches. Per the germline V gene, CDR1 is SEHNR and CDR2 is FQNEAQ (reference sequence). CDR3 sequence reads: CASSLGDRGSVDEQYV. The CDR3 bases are TGTGCCAGCAGCTTAGGGGACAGGGGTTCGGTGGACGAGCAGTACGTC.

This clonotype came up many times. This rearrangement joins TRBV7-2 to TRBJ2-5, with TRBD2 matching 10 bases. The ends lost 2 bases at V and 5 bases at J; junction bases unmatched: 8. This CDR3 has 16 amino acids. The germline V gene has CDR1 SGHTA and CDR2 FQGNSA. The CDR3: CASSLRASGGVETQYF. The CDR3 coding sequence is TGTGCCAGCAGCTTACGGGCTAGCGGGGGCGTGGAGACCCAGTACTTC.

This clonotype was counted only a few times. For the CDR3, the DNA is TGTGCCAGCAGCTTCCGGGACACCGATCAGCCCCAGCATTTT. As protein: CASSFRDTDQPQHF. J is TRBJ1-5 and V is TRBV7-2, with a weak D call TRBD1 (6 bases). The CDR3 consists of 14 residues. Trimming shortened V by 3 bases and J by 5 bases, and 11 bases separated the two germline ends. Germline values: CDR1 SGHTA, CDR2 FQGNSA.

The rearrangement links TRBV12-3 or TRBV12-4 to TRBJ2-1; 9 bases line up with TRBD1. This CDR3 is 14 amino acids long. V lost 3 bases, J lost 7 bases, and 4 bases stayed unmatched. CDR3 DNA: TGTGCCAGCAGTTTCGGGACAGGGAGGAATGAGCAGTTCTTC. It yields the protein CASSFGTGRNEQFF.

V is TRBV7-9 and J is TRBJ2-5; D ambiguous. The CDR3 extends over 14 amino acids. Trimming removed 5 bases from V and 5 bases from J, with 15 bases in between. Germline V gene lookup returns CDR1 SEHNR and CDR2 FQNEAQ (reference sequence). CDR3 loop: CASSPKDARETQYF. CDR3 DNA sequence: TGTGCCAGCAGCCCTAAGGACGCACGGGAGACCCAGTACTTC.

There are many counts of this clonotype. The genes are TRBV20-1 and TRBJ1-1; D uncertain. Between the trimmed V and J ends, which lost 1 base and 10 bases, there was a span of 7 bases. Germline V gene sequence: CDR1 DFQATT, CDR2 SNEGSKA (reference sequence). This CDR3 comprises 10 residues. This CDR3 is CSARVVTAFF. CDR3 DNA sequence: TGCAGTGCTAGAGTAGTTACAGCTTTCTTT.